This is a list of T cell receptor beta chains from one sample in a study of B cell selection in AIRE deficiency. Sequenced by immunoSEQ multiplex PCR; TCRdb stores in-frame clones only, minus some. The sample holds fewer than 30,000 clones, nearly 98% seen once. Sequenced sample: conventional CD4+ T cells sorted from PBMCs. Every receptor here comes from a human donor with AIRE deficiency. Each CDR3 is given with its conserved first and last residue. D genes are given only for firm matches. Clone size, where shown, is once, few, many, or a class for clones that have expanded.

V: TRBV5-4
D: NA
J: TRBJ2-7
size: once
DNA: TGTGCCAGCAGCTTGCCGCCGGGTACCTCCTACGAGCAGTACTTC
CDR3: CASSLPPGTSYEQYF

V: TRBV18
D: TRBD1
J: TRBJ2-1
size: NA
DNA: TGTGCCAGCTCTACTAAAACAGGGGGCTCCTACAATGAGCAGTTCTTC
CDR3: CASSTKTGGSYNEQFF

V: TRBV4-2
D: NA
J: TRBJ1-5
size: NA
DNA: TGTGCCAGCAGCCTCAGGACAACAAATCAGCCCCAGCATTTT
CDR3: CASSLRTTNQPQHF

V: TRBV4-2
D: TRBD2
J: TRBJ2-1
size: once
DNA: TGTGCCAGCAGCCAGCTAGCGGGGAATTACTACAATGAGCAGTTCTTC
CDR3: CASSQLAGNYYNEQFF

V: TRBV6-6
D: NA
J: TRBJ1-5
size: NA
DNA: TGTGCCAGCAGCGAGGGGCAGTATAGCAATCAGCCCCAGCATTTT
CDR3: CASSEGQYSNQPQHF

V: TRBV27
D: TRBD2
J: TRBJ2-3
size: NA
DNA: TGTGCCAGCAGTTGGGGGACTAGCGGGAGTCGGAGAGATACGCAGTATTTT
CDR3: CASSWGTSGSRRDTQYF

V: TRBV30
D: NA
J: TRBJ2-3
size: NA
DNA: TGTGCCTGGAGTGTGGGGGATACGCAGTATTTT
CDR3: CAWSVGDTQYF

V: TRBV28
D: TRBD1
J: TRBJ2-1
size: NA
DNA: TGTGCCAGCAGTTTATTAGGCGGCAGGGGGTCCTACAATGAGCAGTTCTTC
CDR3: CASSLLGGRGSYNEQFF

V: TRBV6-5
D: NA
J: TRBJ2-3
size: once
DNA: TGTGCCAGCGGTACATCTAGGTTGACAGATACGCAGTATTTT
CDR3: CASGTSRLTDTQYF

V: TRBV7-9
D: NA
J: TRBJ2-7
size: NA
DNA: TGTGCCAGCAGCCAAGGCCAGGGCGCCTACGAGCAGTACTTC
CDR3: CASSQGQGAYEQYF

V: TRBV4-3
D: NA
J: TRBJ1-2
size: NA
DNA: TGCGCCAGCAGCCAAGATCTGGGGAAATATGGCTACACCTTC
CDR3: CASSQDLGKYGYTF

V: TRBV11-2
D: NA
J: TRBJ2-3
size: once
DNA: TGTGCCAGCAGCCCAGGGCTAGCCGAACGTAATACGCAGTATTTT
CDR3: CASSPGLAERNTQYF

V: TRBV15
D: NA
J: TRBJ1-3
size: NA
DNA: TGTGCCACCAGCAGAGACCCAGACGTTAACCCCGGATCTGGAAACACCATATATTTT
CDR3: CATSRDPDVNPGSGNTIYF

V: TRBV5-1
D: NA
J: TRBJ2-7
size: NA
DNA: TGCGCCAGCAGCTTGGTCGGGAGAGCCTCCTACGAGCAGTACTTC
CDR3: CASSLVGRASYEQYF